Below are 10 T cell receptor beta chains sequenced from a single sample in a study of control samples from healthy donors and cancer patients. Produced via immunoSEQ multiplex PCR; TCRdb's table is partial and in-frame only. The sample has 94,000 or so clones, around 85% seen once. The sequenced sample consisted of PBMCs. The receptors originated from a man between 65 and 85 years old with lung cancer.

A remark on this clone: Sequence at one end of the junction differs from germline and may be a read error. CDR3 bases: TGTGCCAGCACTTACCGGGACCTGGGGGAAAAACTGTTTTTT. It yields the protein CASTYRDLGEKLFF. J is TRBJ1-4 and V is TRBV6-6; D is possibly TRBD1 (5 bases). Germline V lookup: CDR1 MNHNY, CDR2 SVGAGI (reference sequence). This CDR3 spans 14 amino acids.

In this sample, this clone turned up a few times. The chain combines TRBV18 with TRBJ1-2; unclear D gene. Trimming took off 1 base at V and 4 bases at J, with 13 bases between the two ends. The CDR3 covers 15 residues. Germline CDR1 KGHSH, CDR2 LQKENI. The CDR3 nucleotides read TGTGCCAGCTCACCACGGACGGATGGGTTCTATGGCTACACCTTC. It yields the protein CASSPRTDGFYGYTF.

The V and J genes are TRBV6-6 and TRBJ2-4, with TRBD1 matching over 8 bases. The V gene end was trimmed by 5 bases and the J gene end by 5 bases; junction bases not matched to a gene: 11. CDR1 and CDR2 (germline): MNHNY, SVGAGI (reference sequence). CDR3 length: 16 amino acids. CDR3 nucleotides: TGTGCCAGCAGTCCCCGGACAGGGACCCATCAAAACATTCAGTACTTC. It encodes CASSPRTGTHQNIQYF.

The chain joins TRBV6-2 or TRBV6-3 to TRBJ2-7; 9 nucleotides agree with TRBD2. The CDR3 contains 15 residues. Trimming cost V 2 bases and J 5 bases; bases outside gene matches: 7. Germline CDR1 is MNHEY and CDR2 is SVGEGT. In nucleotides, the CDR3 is TGTGCCAGCAGTTACAGGAGGCGGGGGGGAAACGAGCAGTACTTC. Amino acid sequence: CASSYRRRGGNEQYF.

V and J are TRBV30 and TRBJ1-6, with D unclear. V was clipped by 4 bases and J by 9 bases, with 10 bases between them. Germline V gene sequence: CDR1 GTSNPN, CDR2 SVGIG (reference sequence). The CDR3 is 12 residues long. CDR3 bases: TGTGCCTGGAACACACAGACTTCACCCCTCCACTTT. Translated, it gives CAWNTQTSPLHF. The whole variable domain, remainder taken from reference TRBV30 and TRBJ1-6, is SQTIHQWPATLVQPVGSPLSLECTVEGTSNPNLYWYRQAAGRGLQLLFYSVGIGQISSEVPQNLSASRPQDRQFILSSKKLLLSDSGFYLCAWNTQTSPLHFGNGTRLTVT.

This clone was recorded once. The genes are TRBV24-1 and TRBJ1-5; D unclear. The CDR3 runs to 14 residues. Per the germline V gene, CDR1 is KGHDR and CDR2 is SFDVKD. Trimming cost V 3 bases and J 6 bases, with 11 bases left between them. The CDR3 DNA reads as TGTGCCACCAGTGATAAGCAAGTAAGTCAGCCCCAGCATTTT. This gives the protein CATSDKQVSQPQHF.

CDR3 region: CASSQGYYGYTF. CDR3 nucleotides: TGTGCCAGCAGCCAGGGATACTATGGCTACACCTTC. The chain uses TRBV12-3 or TRBV12-4 and TRBJ1-2; D possibly corresponds to TRBD1 (5 bases). V was trimmed by 6 bases and J by 3 bases, leaving 8 bases between them. This CDR3 contains 12 residues.

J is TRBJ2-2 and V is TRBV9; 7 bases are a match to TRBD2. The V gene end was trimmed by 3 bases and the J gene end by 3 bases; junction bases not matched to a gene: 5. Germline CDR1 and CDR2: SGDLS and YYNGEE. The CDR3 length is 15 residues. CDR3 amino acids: CASSDRTRDTGELFF. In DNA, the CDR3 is TGTGCCAGCAGCGACAGGACTAGAGACACCGGGGAGCTGTTTTTT.

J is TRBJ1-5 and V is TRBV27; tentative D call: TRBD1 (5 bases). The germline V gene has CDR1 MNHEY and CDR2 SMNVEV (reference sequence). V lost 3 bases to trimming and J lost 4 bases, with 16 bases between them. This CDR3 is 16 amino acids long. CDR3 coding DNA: TGTGCCAGCAGTTTTCTCGGGACTGAGAGGAATCAGCCCCAGCATTTT. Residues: CASSFLGTERNQPQHF.

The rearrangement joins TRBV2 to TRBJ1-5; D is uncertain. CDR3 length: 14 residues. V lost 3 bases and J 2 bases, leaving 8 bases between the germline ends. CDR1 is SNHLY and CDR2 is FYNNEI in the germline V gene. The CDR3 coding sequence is TGTGCCAGCAGTGAGTGGTTAGGCAATCAGCCCCAGCATTTT. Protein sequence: CASSEWLGNQPQHF.